Listed here are 30 T cell receptor beta chains from one sample, sequenced in a study of response to subunit inactivated influenza vaccine. TCRdb reanalysed the RT-PCR reads using MiXCR and keeps one entry per CDR3 protein. The table has roughly 190,000 distinct CDR3 sequences, approximately 12% seen once. These data also featured in a second study, about T cells expressing NK-cell markers. From that second work: TCR beta libraries carry UMIs added by 5'RACE template switching.

The source was CD8+ T cells sorted from PBMCs, collected less than 13 days after vaccination. All receptors derive from a man aged 45-65 years who received an inactivated influenza vaccine.

This clonotype was seen more than once but under ten times. The V and J genes are TRBV29-1 and TRBJ1-1; TRBD1 is a possible D gene (6 bases). V was pared by 3 bases and J by 0 bases, with 23 bases between. Germline V lookup: CDR1 SQVTM, CDR2 ANQGSEA. The CDR3 loop spans 18 amino acids. CDR3 protein: CSVEFWGHKAIMNTEAFF. The DNA for the CDR3 is TGCAGCGTTGAGTTCTGGGGACACAAAGCGATCATGAACACTGAAGCTTTCTTT. Complete variable domain (other parts from reference TRBV29-1 and TRBJ1-1): SAVISQKPSRDICQRGTSLTIQCQVDSQVTMMFWYRQQPGQSLTLIATANQGSEATYESGFVIDKFPISRPNLTFSTLTVSNMSPEDSSIYLCSVEFWGHKAIMNTEAFFGQGTRLTVV.

This clonotype was seen repeatedly, ten times or more. The chain combines TRBV18 with TRBJ2-1; no reliable D call. The CDR3 totals 17 residues. Trimming shortened V by 2 bases and J by 4 bases, and 18 bases separated the two germline ends. Germline CDR1 is KGHSH and CDR2 is LQKENI. The CDR3 region is CASSPRPGEASYNEQFF. CDR3 sequence (DNA): TGTGCCAGCTCACCAAGGCCGGGCGAGGCTTCTTACAATGAGCAGTTCTTC. Using reference TRBV18 and TRBJ2-1 for the parts outside the CDR3, the full variable domain is NAGVMQNPRHLVRRRGQEARLRCSPMKGHSHVYWYRQLPEEGLKFMVYLQKENIIDESGMPKERFSAEFPKEGPSILRIQQVVRGDSAAYFCASSPRPGEASYNEQFFGPGTRLTVL.

Comment on this clonotype: A much more abundant neighbour one base away suggests this may be a read error. V and J are TRBV29-1 and TRBJ2-5, with D tentatively TRBD1 (5 bases). Germline assignment: CDR1 SQVTM and CDR2 ANQGSEA. The CDR3 is 14 residues long. Trimming took 4 bases from V and 2 from J, leaving 14 bases between them. The CDR3 region has the DNA TGCAGCGTTGGAGAAACAGGCACACAAGAGACCCAGTACTTC. Its translation is CSVGETGTQETQYF.

In this sample, this clonotype turned up once. The chain employs TRBV6-2 or TRBV6-3 and TRBJ2-5; D is perhaps TRBD2 (6 bases). The CDR3 runs to 15 residues. Trimming took off 2 bases at V and 0 bases at J, with 10 bases between the two ends. The germline V gene has CDR1 MNHEY and CDR2 SVGEGT. The CDR3: CASSYDLAYQETQYF. In DNA, the CDR3 is TGTGCCAGCAGTTACGACCTAGCGTACCAAGAGACCCAGTACTTC.

This clonotype was counted at least ten times. The CDR3 loop is CASSQTGQGSYGYTF. CDR3 coding DNA: TGCGCCAGCAGCCAAACCGGACAGGGTTCTTATGGCTACACCTTC. The chain joins TRBV4-1 to TRBJ1-2; 8 nucleotides align to TRBD1. The ends lost 2 bases at V and 5 bases at J; junction bases unmatched: 7. CDR1 is MGHRA, CDR2 YSYEKL, per germline. This CDR3 has 15 amino acids.

The rearrangement links TRBV28 to TRBJ2-5; D is possibly TRBD2 (6 bases). Deletions cut 5 bases from V and 0 bases from J, with 13 bases between. Looked up from germline, CDR1 is MDHEN and CDR2 is SYDVKM. The CDR3 is 15 residues long. The CDR3, as DNA: TGTGCCAGCAGTCTCGCGGGACGGTACCAAGAGACCCAGTACTTC. This translates into CASSLAGRYQETQYF.

This rearrangement joins TRBV7-2 to TRBJ2-2, with D possibly matching TRBD2 (7 bases). The CDR3 has 14 amino acids. Germline loops: CDR1 SGHTA, CDR2 FQGNSA. The V end lost 5 bases, the J end lost 6 bases, and 13 bases lay between the germline ends. This CDR3 is CASSPLGGPGELFF. As DNA, the CDR3 is TGTGCCAGCAGCCCACTCGGGGGGCCCGGGGAGCTGTTTTTT. Full variable domain (missing parts from reference TRBV7-2 and TRBJ2-2): GAGVSQSPSNKVTEKGKDVELRCDPISGHTALYWYRQSLGQGLEFLIYFQGNSAPDKSGLPSDRFSAERTGGSVSTLTIQRTQQEDSAVYLCASSPLGGPGELFFGEGSRLTVL.

This clonotype was observed many times. The CDR3 nucleotides are TGCGCCAGTTCTTACCCGAGCTCCTACGAGCAGTACTTC. Translation: CASSYPSSYEQYF. V gene TRBV5-1 combines with J gene TRBJ2-7; the D is unclear. Trimming took 8 bases from V and 0 from J, leaving 12 bases between them. Per the germline V gene, CDR1 is SGHRS and CDR2 is YFSETQ. This CDR3 contains 13 residues. Full variable domain (outside the CDR3, taken from reference TRBV5-1 and TRBJ2-7): KAGVTQTPRYLIKTRGQQVTLSCSPISGHRSVSWYQQTPGQGLQFLFEYFSETQRNKGNFPGRFSGRQFSNSRSEMNVSTLELGDSALYLCASSYPSSYEQYFGPGTRLTVT.

CDR3 protein: CASSLDGGNEAFF. The CDR3 bases are TGTGCCAGCAGCTTAGACGGGGGTAATGAAGCTTTCTTT. The chain carries TRBV7-9 and TRBJ1-1, with D perhaps matching TRBD1 (5 bases). V dropped 1 base and J dropped 7 bases, with 10 bases sitting between them. The CDR3 runs 13 residues. Germline V gene lookup returns CDR1 SEHNR and CDR2 FQNEAQ (reference sequence).

The chain has TRBV9 and TRBJ2-1, with D perhaps assigned TRBD1 or TRBD2 (5 bases each). From germline, CDR1 is SGDLS and CDR2 YYNGEE. This CDR3 spans 17 amino acids. The V end was cut by 0 bases, the J end by 4 bases, with 17 bases between. In nucleotides, the CDR3 is TGTGCCAGCAGCGTAGACGCCGGGACCGTTCCTTACAATGAGCAGTTCTTC. Protein: CASSVDAGTVPYNEQFF.

The table lists this clonotype with many counts. The rearrangement uses TRBV20-1 and TRBJ2-1, with 8 bases lining up with TRBD2. Germline loops: CDR1 DFQATT, CDR2 SNEGSKA (reference sequence). CDR3 length: 11 residues. Trimming cost V 6 bases and J 7 bases; bases outside gene matches: 2. The CDR3 here is CSAGRGNEQFF. The DNA of the CDR3 is TGCAGTGCCGGGAGGGGGAATGAGCAGTTCTTC.

The chain employs TRBV30 and TRBJ2-7; D might be TRBD1 or TRBD2, each matching 5 bases. Trimming took off 3 bases at V and 0 bases at J, with 9 bases between the two ends. The germline V gene has CDR1 GTSNPN and CDR2 SVGIG (reference sequence). This CDR3 has 13 residues. The CDR3 DNA follows: TGTGCCTGGAGCATGGGGGTCTCCTACGAGCAGTACTTC. It specifies CAWSMGVSYEQYF.

This clonotype was observed a handful of times. The chain is built from TRBV28 and TRBJ2-7; 10 bases line up with TRBD1. Trimming at V came to 5 bases and at J to 6 bases, leaving 4 bases not matched to a gene. There are 13 residues in the CDR3. The germline V gene has CDR1 MDHEN and CDR2 SYDVKM. CDR3 bases: TGTGCCAGCAGTCCAGGGACAGGGGTCGAGCAGTACTTC. Protein sequence: CASSPGTGVEQYF.

The chain is built from TRBV7-6 and TRBJ2-4; D is unclear. Trimming left V 5 bases short and J 0 bases short, with 11 bases between. From germline, CDR1 is SGHVS and CDR2 FNYEAQ. The length of the CDR3 is 15 residues. The CDR3 here is CASSASVAAKNIQYF. The DNA of the CDR3 is TGTGCCAGCAGCGCGAGCGTAGCAGCCAAAAACATTCAGTACTTC.

Written as DNA, the CDR3 is TGTGCCAGCAGCTCAACTTCCCACGAGCAGTACTTC. It yields the protein CASSSTSHEQYF. This chain joins TRBV7-9 and TRBJ2-7; D uncertain. The germline gives CDR1 SEHNR, CDR2 FQNEAQ (reference sequence). This CDR3 contains 12 residues. V was cut by 4 bases and J by 5 bases, with 9 bases left in between. The whole variable domain, filled in from reference TRBV7-9 and TRBJ2-7, reads DTGVSQNPRHKITKRGQNVTFRCDPISEHNRLYWYRQTLGQGPEFLTYFQNEAQLEKSRLLSDRFSAERPKGSFSTLEIQRTEQGDSAMYLCASSSTSHEQYFGPGTRLTVT.

This clonotype was picked up a small number of times. In nucleotides, the CDR3 is TGCGCCAGCAGCTTGACAGTCCCAGGGGAGCTGTTTTTT. This sequence encodes CASSLTVPGELFF. The chain carries TRBV5-1 and TRBJ2-2; D remains unclear. The CDR3 is made up of 13 amino acids. Trimming removed 1 base from V and 8 bases from J, with 9 bases in between. Germline lookup yields CDR1 SGHRS and CDR2 YFSETQ.

The table lists this clonotype with a few counts. The gene calls are TRBV6-2 or TRBV6-3 and TRBJ2-1; no clear D gene. This CDR3 is built from 12 residues. V dropped 0 bases and J dropped 9 bases, with 6 bases sitting between them. CDR1 MNHEY and CDR2 SVGEGT come from the germline V gene. CDR3 in DNA: TGTGCCAGCAGTTACTCGAATCGTGAGCAGTTCTTC. Translation gives CASSYSNREQFF.

The V call is TRBV27, the J call TRBJ1-4; 10 bases fit TRBD1. After removal of 8 bases from V and 3 bases from J, the junction contained 3 bases not matched to a gene. CDR3 size: 14 residues. CDR1 and CDR2 (germline): MNHEY, SMNVEV (reference sequence). The CDR3 DNA reads TGTGCCAGCTCCGGGACAGGGGCTAATGAAAAACTGTTTTTT. Its translation: CASSGTGANEKLFF.

The V and J genes are TRBV7-9 and TRBJ2-3; TRBD1 matches 7 bases. With V trimmed by 4 bases and J by 1 base, 11 bases remained unmatched. Per germline, CDR1 SEHNR and CDR2 FQNEAQ (reference sequence). The CDR3 consists of 17 residues. Written as DNA, the CDR3 is TGTGCCAGCAGCTCGATCGGATCAGGGGGACGCACAGATACGCAGTATTTT. Residues: CASSSIGSGGRTDTQYF. Drawing the rest from reference TRBV7-9 and TRBJ2-3, the complete variable domain is DTGVSQNPRHKITKRGQNVTFRCDPISEHNRLYWYRQTLGQGPEFLTYFQNEAQLEKSRLLSDRFSAERPKGSFSTLEIQRTEQGDSAMYLCASSSIGSGGRTDTQYFGPGTRLTVL.

This clonotype has only a few counts. The J gene is TRBJ2-2, the V gene TRBV4-3; 8 bases are shared with TRBD1. The CDR3 loop spans 20 amino acids. CDR1 is LGHNA, CDR2 YSLEER, per germline. The trim removed 0 bases at V and 0 bases at J, leaving 12 bases unmatched. CDR3 sequence: CASSQDVDRALPPNTGELFF. Written as DNA, the CDR3 is TGCGCCAGCAGCCAAGATGTGGACAGGGCCTTACCCCCGAACACCGGGGAGCTGTTTTTT.

The chain joins TRBV7-2 to TRBJ2-5; D might be TRBD2 (7 bases). CDR1 and CDR2 (germline): SGHTA, FQGNSA. The V and J ends lost 5 bases and 0 bases respectively, with 19 bases between them. The CDR3 spans 17 residues. The CDR3 bases are TGTGCCAGCAGCCCAGCTGGGGGGGCGATGTACCAAGAGACCCAGTACTTC. Translating it yields CASSPAGGAMYQETQYF.

The chain uses TRBV28 and TRBJ2-3; TRBD1 aligns across 10 bases. This CDR3 is built from 15 residues. The J segment lost 4 bases and the V segment lost 2 bases, leaving 3 bases of the junction unmatched. Germline lookup yields CDR1 MDHEN and CDR2 SYDVKM. The chain's CDR3 is CASSLRTGGADTQYF. CDR3 nucleotides: TGTGCCAGCAGTTTAAGGACAGGGGGTGCAGATACGCAGTATTTT.

V and J are TRBV7-9 and TRBJ1-2; tentatively, D is TRBD1 (5 bases). V lost 1 base to trimming and J lost 0 bases, with 9 bases between them. This CDR3 is 15 amino acids long. The germline CDR1 and CDR2 sequences are SEHNR and FQNEAQ (reference sequence). The CDR3 region has the DNA TGTGCCAGCAGCTTAGTCGCGGACACTAACTATGGCTACACCTTC. This gives the protein CASSLVADTNYGYTF.

This clonotype appeared a few times. The V call is TRBV28, the J call TRBJ2-3; tentatively, D is TRBD1 (8 bases). CDR1 is MDHEN and CDR2 is SYDVKM in the germline V gene. The V and J ends lost 2 bases and 4 bases respectively, with 13 bases between them. The CDR3 loop spans 15 amino acids. CDR3 protein: CASSLTGGVSDTQYF. The CDR3 DNA reads as TGTGCCAGCAGTTTAACAGGGGGGGTGTCAGATACGCAGTATTTT.

This clonotype was seen many times. The chain links TRBV18 to TRBJ2-5; 9 nucleotides match TRBD2. V was clipped by 2 bases and J by 3 bases; unmatched bases: 7. The CDR3 is 16 amino acids. Germline lookup yields CDR1 KGHSH and CDR2 LQKENI. For the CDR3, the DNA is TGTGCCAGCTCACCAATCGCGGGGGGGCCAGAAGAGACCCAGTACTTC. Its protein is CASSPIAGGPEETQYF.

This clonotype occurred once. V usage is TRBV28 and J usage is TRBJ2-3, with 7 bases lining up with TRBD2. J gave up 2 bases and V 4 bases, and 6 bases lay outside the gene matches. In germline, CDR1 is MDHEN, CDR2 SYDVKM. CDR3 size: 15 residues. The CDR3 DNA sequence: TGTGCCAGCAGTTCCTTAGCGGGCACCACAGATACGCAGTATTTT. Its protein is CASSSLAGTTDTQYF.

This clonotype was seen more than once but under ten times. The chain employs TRBV28 and TRBJ1-3, with 8 nucleotides matching TRBD1. CDR1 is MDHEN, CDR2 SYDVKM, per germline. V gave up 3 bases and J gave up 4 bases; unmatched junction bases: 2. This CDR3 has 14 amino acids. CDR3 DNA sequence: TGTGCCAGCAGTTTCAGGGGGCCCGGAAACACCATATATTTT. This translates into CASSFRGPGNTIYF.

The chain recombines TRBV4-3 with TRBJ2-3, with D perhaps matching TRBD1 or TRBD2 (6 bases each). The CDR3 sequence is 16 residues long. Germline assignment: CDR1 LGHNA and CDR2 YSLEER. V shed 1 base and J shed 4 bases, with 15 bases lying between them. The CDR3 sequence is CASSQALPGASDTQYF. DNA for the CDR3: TGCGCCAGCAGCCAAGCCTTGCCGGGGGCTTCAGATACGCAGTATTTT.

The chain uses TRBV7-9 and TRBJ1-2; D gene ambiguous. The CDR3 loop spans 11 amino acids. Between the trimmed V and J ends, which lost 6 bases and 8 bases, there was a span of 10 bases. CDR1 is SEHNR and CDR2 is FQNEAQ in the germline V gene (reference sequence). For the CDR3, the DNA is TGTGCCAGCAGGGTGGGGATCGGCTACACCTTC. Translated, it gives CASRVGIGYTF.

This clonotype appeared a few times. This chain uses TRBV3-1 with TRBJ2-5; TRBD2 agrees at 12 bases. The germline CDR1 and CDR2 sequences are LGHDT and YNNKEL (reference sequence). The trim removed 3 bases at V and 14 bases at J, leaving 13 bases unmatched. The CDR3 is 15 amino acids. The CDR3 reads CASSQRGLAGVGDYF. In nucleotides, the CDR3 is TGTGCCAGCAGCCAGAGGGGACTAGCGGGCGTCGGAGATTACTTC.